The 31 T cell receptor beta chains given below trace back to one sample, sequenced in a study of CD8 T cell repertoires and HIV-1 epitope variants. Their target antigens are unknown. Profiling relied on immunoSEQ multiplex PCR, and the TCRdb table lists in-frame clones only, not all of them. The sample consists of 5,000 to 6,500 clones, more than 55% of them appearing once. Input material: cultured CD8+ T cells derived from PBMCs. The receptors originated from a male donor with HIV.

This sequence joins TRBV27 and TRBJ1-5, with TRBD1 matching 8 bases. V trimming: 7 bases; J trimming: 7 bases; junction bases outside the gene matches: 6. Germline V gene sequence: CDR1 MNHEY, CDR2 SMNVEV (reference sequence). The CDR3 is 13 amino acids. CDR3 protein: CASKRTGLQPQHF. The CDR3 coding sequence is TGTGCCAGCAAACGGACAGGGTTGCAGCCCCAGCATTTT.

This clone was observed a handful of times. The chain employs TRBV19 and TRBJ2-7, with D maybe TRBD1 (5 bases). V was trimmed by 1 base and J by 2 bases, leaving 9 bases between them. CDR1 and CDR2 from the germline V gene are LNHDA and SQIVND (reference sequence). The CDR3 length is 14 residues. This CDR3 is CASSIGPGPYEQYF. The CDR3 DNA is TGTGCCAGTAGTATAGGACCAGGGCCCTACGAGCAGTACTTC.

The gene calls are TRBV7-6 and TRBJ2-3; 7 nucleotides line up with TRBD2. The CDR3 totals 15 residues. Germline trimming cut 5 bases from V and 0 bases from J; bases unmatched to any gene: 5. Per the germline V gene, CDR1 is SGHVS and CDR2 is FNYEAQ. CDR3 DNA: TGTGCCAGCAGCATACTAGCGACTAGCACAGATACGCAGTATTTT. Its protein product is CASSILATSTDTQYF.

The J gene is TRBJ2-5, the V gene TRBV28, with 8 bases aligning to TRBD2. This CDR3 has 16 amino acids. Germline CDR1 MDHEN, CDR2 SYDVKM. V shed 1 base and J 4 bases; nucleotides not matched to a gene: 8. The CDR3 here is CASSLSDGGVGETQYF. As DNA, the CDR3 is TGTGCCAGCAGTTTATCCGACGGGGGGGTCGGAGAGACCCAGTACTTC. Full variable domain (missing parts from reference TRBV28 and TRBJ2-5): DVKVTQSSRYLVKRTGEKVFLECVQDMDHENMFWYRQDPGLGLRLIYFSYDVKMKEKGDIPEGYSVSREKKERFSLILESASTNQTSMYLCASSLSDGGVGETQYFGPGTRLLVL.

The rearrangement links TRBV4-3 to TRBJ2-1; 7 bases fit TRBD1. Germline V gene data show CDR1 as LGHNA and CDR2 as YSLEER. The trim removed 0 bases at V and 7 bases at J, leaving 3 bases unmatched. This CDR3 contains 14 residues. The chain's CDR3 is CASSQDEGANEQFF. For the CDR3, the DNA is TGCGCCAGCAGCCAAGATGAGGGGGCGAATGAGCAGTTCTTC.

The V gene is TRBV28, the J gene TRBJ1-1, with a tentative D call TRBD1 (6 bases). The V gene lost 4 bases and the J gene lost 3 bases, with 21 bases spanning the gap. The germline gives CDR1 MDHEN, CDR2 SYDVKM. There are 17 residues in the CDR3. CDR3 DNA sequence: TGTGCCAGCAGTTCCCCCGTCTACAGGGCGGTCGACACTGAAGCTTTCTTT. Its translation: CASSSPVYRAVDTEAFF.

The V gene is TRBV25-1, the J gene TRBJ1-2; D is possibly TRBD1 (6 bases). This CDR3 contains 13 residues. Germline V CDR1 and CDR2: MGHDK, SYGVNS. The V end lost 2 bases, the J end lost 4 bases, and 8 bases lay between the germline ends. CDR3 loop: CASSEGQRYGYTF. The CDR3 DNA reads TGTGCCAGCAGTGAAGGACAGCGCTATGGCTACACCTTC.

Turning to this clone: A junction end diverges from the germline sequence, so it may reflect a read error. This CDR3 reads CASSRDREWYDQYF. In nucleotides, the CDR3 is TGTGCCAGCAGCCGGGACAGGGAGTGGTACGACCAGTACTTC. This rearrangement joins TRBV5-6 to TRBJ2-7; 9 nucleotides agree with TRBD1. CDR1 is SGHDT and CDR2 is YYEEEE in the germline V gene. The CDR3 sequence is 14 residues long.

This clone occurred a few times. J is TRBJ2-5 and V is TRBV7-6; TRBD1 matches 8 bases. V was clipped by 0 bases and J by 4 bases; unmatched bases: 10. Germline V CDR1 and CDR2: SGHVS, FNYEAQ. The CDR3 consists of 17 residues. CDR3 in amino acids: CASSLARDRSGRETQYF. The CDR3 DNA is TGTGCCAGCAGCTTAGCCCGGGACAGGAGTGGGAGAGAGACCCAGTACTTC.

This clone has more than one count but fewer than ten. The chain has TRBV6-1 and TRBJ2-1; D is ambiguous. Germline V gives CDR1 MNHNS, CDR2 SASEGT. The CDR3 extends over 8 amino acids. As DNA, the CDR3 is TGTGCATGGAATGAGCAGTTCTTC. As protein: CAWNEQFF.

The chain is built from TRBV5-1 and TRBJ1-1; D possibly corresponds to TRBD1 (5 bases). The CDR3 runs 15 residues. CDR1 SGHRS and CDR2 YFSETQ come from the germline V gene. V dropped 1 base and J dropped 3 bases, with 13 bases sitting between them. For the CDR3, the DNA is TGCGCCAGCAGCTTGCTACCAGGGATGGACACTGAAGCTTTCTTT. It translates to CASSLLPGMDTEAFF.

This clone has a handful of counts. The V and J genes are TRBV5-6 and TRBJ1-1; D might be TRBD1 (6 bases). Germline V CDR1 and CDR2: SGHDT, YYEEEE. The CDR3 is 14 amino acids. Deletions cut 3 bases from V and 5 bases from J, with 14 bases between. CDR3 DNA sequence: TGTGCCAGCAGCTGGGACACTCGGGAGACTGAAGCTTTCTTT. Its translation: CASSWDTRETEAFF.

The table lists this clone with a count of one. V gene TRBV7-9 combines with J gene TRBJ2-7; weak D call: TRBD1 (5 bases). The CDR3 contains 15 residues. Germline CDR1 SEHNR, CDR2 FQNEAQ (reference sequence). V was cut by 10 bases and J by 1 base, with 20 bases left in between. In nucleotides, the CDR3 is TGTGCCACACGCAATGGAGACAGACCTTCCTACGAGCAGTACTTC. Its protein is CATRNGDRPSYEQYF.

The V and J genes are TRBV27 and TRBJ1-2; TRBD1 is a possible D gene (5 bases). The V gene lost 2 bases and the J gene lost 5 bases, with 9 bases spanning the gap. The CDR3 consists of 13 residues. Germline V CDR1 and CDR2: MNHEY, SMNVEV (reference sequence). The CDR3 DNA reads TGTGCCAGCAGTTTAAATCCAGGGTATGGCTACACCTTC. Encoded protein: CASSLNPGYGYTF.

The V and J genes are TRBV28 and TRBJ2-7; D may correspond to TRBD1 or TRBD2 (5 bases each). The CDR3 runs to 14 residues. Germline-derived CDR1 and CDR2 are MDHEN and SYDVKM. Trimming took off 5 bases at V and 3 bases at J, with 14 bases between the two ends. CDR3 in DNA: TGTGCCAGCAGTCCGTTCCGGGACCGCTACGAGCAGTACTTC. This gives the protein CASSPFRDRYEQYF.

The chain uses TRBV7-9 and TRBJ1-2; 8 nucleotides align to TRBD1. Germline V gene lookup returns CDR1 SEHNR and CDR2 FQNEAQ (reference sequence). The CDR3 has 15 residues. V was clipped by 1 base and J by 2 bases; unmatched bases: 3. The CDR3 spells CASSLESGGNYGYTF. For the CDR3, the DNA is TGTGCCAGCAGCTTAGAGTCAGGGGGCAACTATGGCTACACCTTC.

The rearrangement links TRBV27 to TRBJ2-1; 9 bases align to TRBD2. The CDR3 extends over 17 amino acids. The V gene's germline CDR1 is MNHEY and CDR2 SMNVEV (reference sequence). With 2 bases clipped from V and 6 bases from J, the junction kept 11 bases outside the gene matches. CDR3 DNA sequence: TGTGCCAGCAGTTTACTTAAGGCGGGGGGGCCGGGCAATGAGCAGTTCTTC. It specifies CASSLLKAGGPGNEQFF.

The chain combines TRBV11-1 with TRBJ2-1; a weak D match, TRBD2 (6 bases). The CDR3 extends over 15 amino acids. Per germline, CDR1 SGHAT and CDR2 FQDESV (reference sequence). With 0 bases removed from V and 7 bases from J, the gap between germline ends came to 13 bases. CDR3 in amino acids: CASSLARLARNEQFF. CDR3 in DNA: TGTGCCAGCAGCTTAGCTAGGCTAGCGAGGAATGAGCAGTTCTTC.

The chain has TRBV6-5 and TRBJ2-7; D remains unclear. Germline CDR1 MNHEY, CDR2 SVGAGI. V was clipped by 5 bases and J by 0 bases, with 14 bases between them. The CDR3 loop spans 15 amino acids. The CDR3 loop reads CASSPPEKASYEQYF. In DNA, the CDR3 is TGTGCCAGCAGTCCCCCCGAGAAGGCCTCCTACGAGCAGTACTTC.

V and J are TRBV2 and TRBJ1-6; D is uncertain. This CDR3 contains 12 residues. The V gene lost 1 base and the J gene lost 10 bases, with 5 bases spanning the gap. Germline values: CDR1 SNHLY, CDR2 FYNNEI. CDR3 in DNA: TGTGCCAGCAGTGAAGACACATCACCCCTCCACTTT. Its protein is CASSEDTSPLHF. The whole variable domain, filled in from reference TRBV2 and TRBJ1-6, reads EPEVTQTPSHQVTQMGQEVILRCVPISNHLYFYWYRQILGQKVEFLVSFYNNEISEKSEIFDDQFSVERPDGSNFTLKIRSTKLEDSAMYFCASSEDTSPLHFGNGTRLTVT.

This clone has a handful of counts. This chain connects TRBV9 to TRBJ2-3, with a weak D call TRBD2 (6 bases). The V gene lost 3 bases and the J gene lost 2 bases, with 10 bases spanning the gap. Germline CDR1 is SGDLS and CDR2 is YYNGEE. The CDR3 runs to 14 residues. The CDR3 region is CASSETSPTDTQYF. CDR3 nucleotide sequence: TGTGCCAGCAGCGAGACTAGTCCCACAGATACGCAGTATTTT.

The chain employs TRBV6-5 and TRBJ1-1, with D possibly TRBD1 on 6 matching bases. Per germline, CDR1 MNHEY and CDR2 SVGAGI. The CDR3 contains 13 residues. With 2 bases removed from V and 4 bases from J, the gap between germline ends came to 8 bases. In DNA form, the CDR3 reads TGTGCCAGCAGTTACGAGGGGGTCACTGAAGCTTTCTTT. Translated: CASSYEGVTEAFF.

The CDR3 loop is CASSLSAYNEQFF. CDR3 nucleotides: TGTGCCAGCAGTTTATCCGCGTACAATGAGCAGTTCTTC. V is TRBV27 and J is TRBJ2-1, with D unresolved. Germline CDR1 and CDR2: MNHEY and SMNVEV (reference sequence). V dropped 0 bases and J dropped 4 bases, with 4 bases sitting between them. The CDR3 is 13 amino acids.

This chain joins TRBV23-1 and TRBJ2-5, with 11 bases identical to TRBD2. TRBV23-1 is given ORF status, its function remaining uncertain. CDR3 size: 19 residues. V trimming: 2 bases; J trimming: 1 base; junction bases outside the gene matches: 12. The CDR3 DNA reads TGCGCCAGCAGTCAAACTGCGTTGGTGGGACTAGCGGTCCAAGAGACCCAGTACTTC. Translating gives CASSQTALVGLAVQETQYF.

The chain uses TRBV21-1 and TRBJ2-3; the table's D call TRBD2 went unverified against the DNA. TRBV21-1 is a pseudogene locus. The length of the CDR3 is 16 residues. CDR3 residues: CASSRRLAASTDTQYF. CDR3 nucleotide sequence: TGTGCCAGCAGCAGACGACTAGCGGCTAGCACAGATACGCAGTATTTT.

The table lists this clone with a few counts. The J gene is TRBJ2-1, the V gene TRBV5-8; perhaps TRBD1 as D (5 bases). From germline, CDR1 is SGHTS and CDR2 YDEGEE. This CDR3 comprises 14 residues. The V end lost 2 bases, the J end lost 10 bases, and 16 bases lay between the germline ends. CDR3 DNA sequence: TGTGCCAGCAGCTTCGGGCAGGGCCTTGGGGAGCAGTTCTTC. It translates to CASSFGQGLGEQFF.

By proportion, this clone is medium-sized. The gene calls are TRBV6-5 and TRBJ2-6, with 8 bases that match TRBD1. CDR3 length: 16 residues. Germline V gives CDR1 MNHEY, CDR2 SVGAGI. J was trimmed by 0 bases and V by 2 bases; bases with no gene match: 0. The DNA of the CDR3 is TGTGCCAGCAGTTACACAGGGGGCTCTGGGGCCAACGTCCTGACTTTC. Amino acid sequence: CASSYTGGSGANVLTF.

This chain links TRBV28 with TRBJ2-7, with TRBD2 as a possible D gene (6 bases). The V end was cut by 5 bases, the J end by 3 bases, with 8 bases between. The CDR3 is 12 residues long. Germline CDR1 and CDR2: MDHEN and SYDVKM. CDR3 nucleotide sequence: TGTGCCAGCAGTGAGGGAGGCTACGAGCAGTACTTC. Residues: CASSEGGYEQYF.

The sample holds a few counts of this clone. This chain uses TRBV7-3 with TRBJ2-2; tentatively, D is TRBD2 (5 bases). The CDR3 sequence is 15 residues long. The germline V and J ends were trimmed by 5 bases and 1 base, with 11 bases remaining between them. Germline CDR1 SGHTA, CDR2 FQGTGA. The CDR3 region is CASSPIGENTGELFF. The CDR3, as DNA: TGTGCCAGCAGCCCAATCGGGGAGAACACCGGGGAGCTGTTTTTT.

The chain is built from TRBV6-6 and TRBJ1-4; the match to TRBD1 covers 7 bases. CDR3 length equals 15 residues. In germline, CDR1 is MNHNY, CDR2 SVGAGI (reference sequence). Trimming removed 6 bases from V and 3 bases from J; junction bases left unmatched: 7. The CDR3 is CASRSGQPANEKLFF. Written as DNA, the CDR3 is TGTGCCAGCAGGTCGGGACAGCCGGCTAATGAAAAACTGTTTTTT.

The genes are TRBV2 and TRBJ2-7; maybe TRBD2 (6 bases). The CDR3 has 15 amino acids. CDR1 is SNHLY and CDR2 is FYNNEI in the germline V gene. The germline V and J ends were trimmed by 3 bases and 7 bases, with 19 bases remaining between them. CDR3 residues: CASSDPGRGVGEQYF. The DNA for the CDR3 is TGTGCCAGCAGTGACCCAGGACGCGGGGTTGGAGAGCAGTACTTC.